This T cell receptor beta chain was captured by sequencing in a study of blood T cell repertoires in COVID-19. Libraries were prepared by immunoSEQ multiplex PCR; TCRdb keeps only in-frame clonotypes and omits some of them. Of 68,000 or so clones in the sample, 65% to 85% are singletons; the top ten hold about two fifths. Germline CDR1 and CDR2: DFQATT and SNEGSKA (reference sequence). This CDR3 contains 15 residues. After removal of 3 bases from V and 1 base from J, the junction contained 7 bases not matched to a gene. This receptor was taken from a human donor in a cohort sampled during active COVID-19. This chain connects TRBV20-1 to TRBJ2-5; 8 bases are shared with TRBD2. Source material: peripheral blood. The CDR3 sequence is CSASAAGGFQETQYF. CDR3 DNA: TGCAGTGCTAGTGCGGCGGGGGGATTCCAAGAGACCCAGTACTTC.